Below, one TCR beta chain is given with its context. Its antigen remains unknown. The data were taken from a study of beta chain features in type 1 diabetes. The study, taken as a whole, reports: Sequencing of cDNA might inflate the share of cells that strongly express TCR. The question left open here concerned HLA type influencing TCRB rearrangement.

V lost 5 bases and J lost 2, with 13 bases in between. Germline values: CDR1 SNHLY, CDR2 FYNNEI. The CDR3 contains 15 residues. The sequenced template was cDNA made from the entire isolated RNA. Using immunoSEQ multiplex PCR, the repertoire was profiled, and TCRdb retains in-frame clones only, with some absent. This table holds 430,000 or so clones, 10% to 12% found once. The sequencing sample was made of naive CD4+ T cells from blood. V gene TRBV2 combines with J gene TRBJ2-1; D not resolved. The source is a woman aged 18-30 years in good health. CDR3 in DNA: TGTGCCAGCAGTAATTCAGGCTCAGCCTACAATGAGCAGTTCTTC. As protein: CASSNSGSAYNEQFF.